Below are 25 T cell receptor beta chains sequenced from a single sample in a study of blood T cell repertoires in COVID-19. Repertoires were generated with immunoSEQ multiplex PCR, while TCRdb's copy carries only in-frame clones and drops some. Of about 110,000 clones listed, approximately 89% were seen once; the top ten hold roughly 4%. Sequenced input: peripheral blood. These receptors were taken from a man aged 35 to 55 with acute or convalescent COVID-19.

This chain joins TRBV6-7 and TRBJ2-1; TRBD1 matches 10 bases. TRBV6-7 is identified as an open reading frame with a role that is uncertain. The V gene end was trimmed by 1 base and the J gene end by 5 bases; junction bases not matched to a gene: 14. This CDR3 is built from 19 residues. CDR3 protein: CASSYLTGGTPALDNEQFF. The CDR3 nucleotides read TGTGCCAGCAGTTACTTGACAGGGGGCACCCCCGCATTAGACAATGAGCAGTTCTTC.

The chain links TRBV9 to TRBJ2-7, with D tentatively TRBD1 (5 bases). CDR1 is SGDLS and CDR2 is YYNGEE in the germline V gene. V was cut by 3 bases and J by 6 bases, with 16 bases left in between. CDR3 size: 14 residues. The CDR3 loop is CASSDRPLRSEQYF. The CDR3 DNA follows: TGTGCCAGCAGCGACAGGCCCCTGCGATCCGAGCAGTACTTC.

The CDR3 DNA reads TGTGCCAGTAGCCGGGGACAGGGTATCAATGAGCAGTTCTTC. This codes for CASSRGQGINEQFF. The chain uses TRBV19 and TRBJ2-1; 9 nucleotides align to TRBD1. In germline, CDR1 is LNHDA, CDR2 SQIVND (reference sequence). With 6 bases clipped from V and 6 bases from J, the junction kept 6 bases outside the gene matches. The length of the CDR3 is 14 residues.

The gene calls are TRBV24-1 and TRBJ2-5; D is undetermined. The V and J ends lost 4 bases and 7 bases respectively, with 12 bases between them. Germline assignment: CDR1 KGHDR and CDR2 SFDVKD. This CDR3 spans 13 amino acids. CDR3 nucleotide sequence: TGTGCCACCAGTGAATCCGGGTATGGGACCCAGTACTTC. Translated, it gives CATSESGYGTQYF.

This clone was seen only a few times. The V and J genes are TRBV14 and TRBJ1-4; no firm D call. The germline CDR1 and CDR2 sequences are SGHDN and FVKESK. The V gene lost 1 base and the J gene lost 5 bases, with 5 bases spanning the gap. The CDR3 is 13 residues long. The CDR3 DNA follows: TGTGCCAGCAGCCAAGTTCGGAATGAAAAACTGTTTTTT. Its translation: CASSQVRNEKLFF.

The chain joins TRBV7-2 to TRBJ1-5; D is unresolved. V was pared by 5 bases and J by 3 bases, with 8 bases between. The CDR3 covers 13 residues. Germline CDR1 is SGHTA and CDR2 is FQGNSA. The CDR3, as DNA: TGTGCCAGCAGCGCCGGAGTCAATCAGCCCCAGCATTTT. As protein: CASSAGVNQPQHF.

The chain joins TRBV6-2 or TRBV6-3 to TRBJ2-3; TRBD2 matches at 13 bases. Germline V gives CDR1 MNHEY, CDR2 SVGEGT. CDR3 length equals 17 residues. After removal of 0 bases from V and 2 bases from J, the junction contained 2 bases not matched to a gene. The CDR3 sequence is CASSYSGLAGLTDTQYF. CDR3 nucleotide sequence: TGTGCCAGCAGTTACTCGGGACTAGCGGGGCTCACAGATACGCAGTATTTT.

The V and J genes are TRBV6-5 and TRBJ2-7; weak D call: TRBD1 (5 bases). Between the trimmed V and J ends, which lost 6 bases and 1 base, there was a span of 16 bases. The CDR3 consists of 15 residues. Germline lookup yields CDR1 MNHEY and CDR2 SVGAGI. CDR3 region: CASRGISGPSYEQYF. CDR3 nucleotides: TGTGCCAGCAGGGGAATCTCAGGGCCATCCTACGAGCAGTACTTC.

The chain uses TRBV5-1 and TRBJ1-6; 8 bases line up with TRBD1. Germline CDR1 is SGHRS and CDR2 is YFSETQ. There are 16 residues in the CDR3. V was pared by 0 bases and J by 5 bases, with 4 bases of the junction left unmatched. Written as DNA, the CDR3 is TGCGCCAGCAGCTTGGCCGGACAGGGTGATAATTCACCCCTCCACTTT. It specifies CASSLAGQGDNSPLHF.

The rearrangement uses TRBV5-1 and TRBJ1-1; TRBD1 is a possible D gene (6 bases). Germline loops: CDR1 SGHRS, CDR2 YFSETQ. The CDR3 extends over 14 amino acids. With 0 bases removed from V and 7 bases from J, the gap between germline ends came to 13 bases. CDR3 coding DNA: TGCGCCAGCAGCTTGGCGGACAGCAGAAATGAAGCTTTCTTT. It codes for CASSLADSRNEAFF.

About this clone itself: The same CDR3 can be traced to other DNA sequences in this sample. The rearrangement links TRBV5-4 to TRBJ1-1; D ambiguous. There are 14 residues in the CDR3. The ends were cut back, 0 bases at V and 0 bases at J, with 6 bases in the middle. The germline V gene has CDR1 SGHNT and CDR2 YYREEE (reference sequence). The chain's CDR3 is CASSLAGMNTEAFF. CDR3 DNA: TGTGCCAGCAGCTTGGCGGGAATGAACACTGAAGCTTTCTTT.

The chain couples TRBV6-5 to TRBJ1-3, with D tentatively TRBD1 (6 bases). The CDR3 contains 15 residues. Germline V lookup: CDR1 MNHEY, CDR2 SVGAGI. Deletions cut 6 bases from V and 4 bases from J, with 16 bases between. CDR3 sequence reads: CASRSRGGLGNTIYF. The CDR3 DNA reads TGTGCCAGCAGGTCCAGGGGAGGGCTCGGAAACACCATATATTTT.

V gene TRBV19 combines with J gene TRBJ1-5, with TRBD1 matching 9 bases. The J segment lost 7 bases and the V segment lost 1 base, leaving 5 bases of the junction unmatched. This CDR3 has 15 amino acids. The germline V gene encodes CDR1 LNHDA and CDR2 SQIVND (reference sequence). The CDR3 protein is CASSIGTGEGQPQHF. DNA for the CDR3: TGTGCCAGTAGTATAGGGACAGGGGAAGGGCAGCCCCAGCATTTT.

The chain couples TRBV11-3 to TRBJ2-2, with 7 bases fitting TRBD1. V lost 1 base and J lost 3; bases outside the gene matches: 8. Germline V gives CDR1 SGHNT, CDR2 YENEEA. The CDR3 has 17 amino acids. The CDR3 DNA reads TGTGCCAGCAGCTTAGCTATGACAGGGTTCTACACCGGGGAGCTGTTTTTT. Amino acids: CASSLAMTGFYTGELFF.

This clone was seen a few times. V is TRBV11-3 and J is TRBJ2-1; the match to TRBD2 covers 11 bases. CDR1 is SGHNT and CDR2 is YENEEA in the germline V gene. There are 15 residues in the CDR3. The trim removed 2 bases at V and 5 bases at J, leaving 2 bases unmatched. The CDR3 nucleotides read TGTGCCAGCAGCTTATCTAGCGGGGGGAACAATGAGCAGTTCTTC. Protein sequence: CASSLSSGGNNEQFF.

V gene TRBV30 combines with J gene TRBJ2-1; 13 nucleotides match TRBD2. CDR1 and CDR2 (germline): GTSNPN, SVGIG (reference sequence). The CDR3 is 15 amino acids. The junction had 4 bases not matched to a gene; V was cut back by 2 bases and J by 6 bases. The CDR3 reads CAWSPRTSGSNEQFF. The CDR3 nucleotides are TGTGCCTGGAGTCCTCGGACTAGCGGGAGCAATGAGCAGTTCTTC. Complete variable domain (other parts from reference TRBV30 and TRBJ2-1): SQTIHQWPATLVQPVGSPLSLECTVEGTSNPNLYWYRQAAGRGLQLLFYSVGIGQISSEVPQNLSASRPQDRQFILSSKKLLLSDSGFYLCAWSPRTSGSNEQFFGPGTRLTVL.

V and J are TRBV7-9 and TRBJ2-5; perhaps TRBD1 as D (5 bases). Germline CDR1 and CDR2: SEHNR and FQNEAQ (reference sequence). Trimming removed 5 bases at V and 5 bases at J, with 15 bases between. The length of the CDR3 is 14 residues. CDR3 DNA: TGTGCCAGCAGCCCGAAGGGAAGACAGGAGACCCAGTACTTC. This translates into CASSPKGRQETQYF.

The chain combines TRBV27 with TRBJ2-6; D may be TRBD1 (6 bases). Deletions cut 0 bases from V and 2 bases from J, with 11 bases between. CDR1 is MNHEY, CDR2 SMNVEV, per germline (reference sequence). CDR3 length: 17 residues. This chain's CDR3 is CASSLSPNRAGANVLTF. DNA of the CDR3: TGTGCCAGCAGTTTATCCCCCAACAGGGCTGGGGCCAACGTCCTGACTTTC.

This chain links TRBV6-5 with TRBJ2-3; 7 nucleotides align to TRBD2. This CDR3 has 15 residues. Germline values: CDR1 MNHEY, CDR2 SVGAGI. Unmatched junction bases numbered 6, after V lost 6 bases and J lost 0 bases. The CDR3 loop reads CASSDGLVSTDTQYF. DNA of the CDR3: TGTGCCAGCAGCGACGGACTAGTGAGCACAGATACGCAGTATTTT.

This clone was detected only a few times. The J gene is TRBJ1-1, the V gene TRBV5-1, with a weak D call TRBD1 (6 bases). This CDR3 contains 14 residues. V was trimmed by 3 bases and J by 5 bases, leaving 14 bases between them. Germline lookup yields CDR1 SGHRS and CDR2 YFSETQ. CDR3 sequence reads: CASSSSGARTEAFF. As DNA, the CDR3 is TGCGCCAGCAGCTCCTCAGGGGCGCGAACTGAAGCTTTCTTT.

As DNA, the CDR3 is TGTGCCAGCAGCTTGGGGACAGCCTATGGCTACACCTTC. Protein product: CASSLGTAYGYTF. The chain is built from TRBV7-9 and TRBJ1-2; 7 bases agree with TRBD1. Trimming at V came to 3 bases and at J to 4 bases, leaving 2 bases not matched to a gene. There are 13 residues in the CDR3. CDR1 SEHNR and CDR2 FQNEAQ come from the germline V gene (reference sequence).

The chain employs TRBV2 and TRBJ2-7; possible D gene TRBD1, 5 bases. The CDR3 is 14 amino acids. Trimming took off 7 bases at V and 2 bases at J, with 15 bases between the two ends. In germline, CDR1 is SNHLY, CDR2 FYNNEI. CDR3 loop: CASMLARAAYEQYF. DNA of the CDR3: TGTGCCAGCATGTTGGCCAGGGCAGCCTACGAGCAGTACTTC.

The chain recombines TRBV9 with TRBJ1-6; D may be TRBD1 (5 bases). V was pared by 3 bases and J by 6 bases, with 13 bases between. The CDR3 runs 15 residues. The germline V gene has CDR1 SGDLS and CDR2 YYNGEE. Here the CDR3 reads CASSEGQAGNSPLHF. The DNA for the CDR3 is TGTGCCAGCAGCGAGGGGCAGGCAGGTAATTCACCCCTCCACTTT.

The rearrangement uses TRBV6-5 and TRBJ1-5; D is possibly TRBD1 (6 bases). Trimming pared 5 bases from V and 5 bases from J, leaving 10 bases between. The CDR3 extends over 13 amino acids. Germline V CDR1 and CDR2: MNHEY, SVGAGI. The CDR3 nucleotides are TGTGCCAGCAGTAACAGGGAAGATCAGCCCCAGCATTTT. Encoded protein: CASSNREDQPQHF.

This clone was observed a handful of times. The rearrangement joins TRBV5-1 to TRBJ1-1, with 8 nucleotides matching TRBD1. CDR1 and CDR2 (germline): SGHRS, YFSETQ. This CDR3 region has 16 residues. V lost 0 bases to trimming and J lost 4 bases; unmatched junction nucleotides: 8. The CDR3, as DNA: TGCGCCAGCAGCTTGGGGCCCGGACAGGGAAGCACTGAAGCTTTCTTT. This gives the protein CASSLGPGQGSTEAFF.